This T cell receptor beta chain came from a study of blood T cell repertoires in COVID-19. The wider study: There were acute and convalescent COVID-19 samples, and they came from the United States, Italy and Spain.

This clone was observed once. Repertoires were generated with immunoSEQ multiplex PCR, while TCRdb's copy carries only in-frame clones and drops some. The table has 250,000 or so clones, approximately 90% seen once. The age range of participants was 18 to 89 years, with residence in around 22 US areas. With 1 base removed from V and 2 bases from J, the gap between germline ends came to 19 bases. Germline V gives CDR1 LGHNA, CDR2 YSLEER. The CDR3 contains 18 residues. The sequence was obtained from a woman aged 30 to 39 with acute COVID-19. The chain joins TRBV4-3 to TRBJ2-3, with D perhaps TRBD2 (6 bases). Sequencing input: PBMCs or T cells enriched from blood (not recorded which). CDR3 amino acids: CASSQVRVSGTFTDTQYF. Written as DNA, the CDR3 is TGCGCCAGCAGCCAAGTGCGGGTTAGCGGAACTTTCACAGATACGCAGTATTTT.